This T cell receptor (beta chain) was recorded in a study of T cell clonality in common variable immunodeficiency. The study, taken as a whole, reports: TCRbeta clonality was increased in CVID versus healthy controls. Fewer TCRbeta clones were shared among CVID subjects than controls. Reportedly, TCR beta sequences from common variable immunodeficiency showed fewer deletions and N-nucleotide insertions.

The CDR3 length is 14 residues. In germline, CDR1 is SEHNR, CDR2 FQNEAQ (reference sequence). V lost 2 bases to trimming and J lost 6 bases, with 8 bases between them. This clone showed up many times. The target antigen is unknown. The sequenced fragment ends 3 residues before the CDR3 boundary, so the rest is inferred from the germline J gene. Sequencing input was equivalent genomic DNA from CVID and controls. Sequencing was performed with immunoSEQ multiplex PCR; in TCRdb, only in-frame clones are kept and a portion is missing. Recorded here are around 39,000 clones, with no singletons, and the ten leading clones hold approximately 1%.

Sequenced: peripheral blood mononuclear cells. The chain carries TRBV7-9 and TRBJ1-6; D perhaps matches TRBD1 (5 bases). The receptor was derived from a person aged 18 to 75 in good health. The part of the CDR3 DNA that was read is TGTGCCAGCAGCTTAACCGACAGTAATTCACCC. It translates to CASSLTDSNSP. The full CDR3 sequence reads CASSLTDSNSPLHF.